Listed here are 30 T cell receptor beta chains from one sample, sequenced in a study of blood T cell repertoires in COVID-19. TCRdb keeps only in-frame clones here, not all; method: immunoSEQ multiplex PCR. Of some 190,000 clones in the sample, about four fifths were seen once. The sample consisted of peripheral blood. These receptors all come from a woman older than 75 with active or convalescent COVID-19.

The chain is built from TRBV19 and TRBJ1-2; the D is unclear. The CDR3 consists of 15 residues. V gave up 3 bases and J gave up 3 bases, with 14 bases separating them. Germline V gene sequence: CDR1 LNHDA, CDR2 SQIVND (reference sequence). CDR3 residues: CASSISDRGYYGYTF. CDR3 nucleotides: TGTGCCAGTAGTATTTCTGACCGAGGCTACTATGGCTACACCTTC.

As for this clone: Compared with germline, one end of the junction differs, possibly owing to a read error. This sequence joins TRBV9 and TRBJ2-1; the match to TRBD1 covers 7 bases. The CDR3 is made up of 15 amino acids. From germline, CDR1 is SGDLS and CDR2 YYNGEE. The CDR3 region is CASSVGTNRGNGQFF. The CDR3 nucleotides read TGTGCCAGCAGCGTCGGGACAAACAGGGGTAATGGGCAGTTCTTC.

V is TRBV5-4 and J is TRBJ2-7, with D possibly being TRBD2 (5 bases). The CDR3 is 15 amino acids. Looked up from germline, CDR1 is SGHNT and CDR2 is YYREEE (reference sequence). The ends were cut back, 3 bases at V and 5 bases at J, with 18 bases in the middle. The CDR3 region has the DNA TGTGCCAGCAGCTCCCCTTGGGCAGAGGGCGACGAGCAGTACTTC. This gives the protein CASSSPWAEGDEQYF.

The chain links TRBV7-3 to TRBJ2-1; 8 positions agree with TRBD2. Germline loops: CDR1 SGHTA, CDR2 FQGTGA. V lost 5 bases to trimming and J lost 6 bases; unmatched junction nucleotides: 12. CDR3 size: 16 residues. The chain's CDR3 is CASSRGRAGVGNEQFF. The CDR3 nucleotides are TGTGCCAGCAGCCGAGGGAGAGCGGGAGTTGGCAATGAGCAGTTCTTC.

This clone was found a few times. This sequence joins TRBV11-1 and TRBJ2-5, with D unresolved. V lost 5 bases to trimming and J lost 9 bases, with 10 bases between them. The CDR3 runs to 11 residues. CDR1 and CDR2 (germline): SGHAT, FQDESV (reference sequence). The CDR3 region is CASSQTQAQYF. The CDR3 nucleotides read TGTGCCAGCAGCCAGACGCAGGCCCAGTACTTC.

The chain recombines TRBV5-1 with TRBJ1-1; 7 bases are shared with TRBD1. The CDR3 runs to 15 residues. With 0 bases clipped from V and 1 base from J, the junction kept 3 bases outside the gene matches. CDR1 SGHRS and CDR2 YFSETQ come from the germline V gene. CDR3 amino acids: CASSLVGDRNTEAFF. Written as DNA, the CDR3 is TGCGCCAGCAGCTTGGTCGGGGACAGGAACACTGAAGCTTTCTTT. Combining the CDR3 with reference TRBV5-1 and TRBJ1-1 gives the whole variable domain KAGVTQTPRYLIKTRGQQVTLSCSPISGHRSVSWYQQTPGQGLQFLFEYFSETQRNKGNFPGRFSGRQFSNSRSEMNVSTLELGDSALYLCASSLVGDRNTEAFFGQGTRLTVV.

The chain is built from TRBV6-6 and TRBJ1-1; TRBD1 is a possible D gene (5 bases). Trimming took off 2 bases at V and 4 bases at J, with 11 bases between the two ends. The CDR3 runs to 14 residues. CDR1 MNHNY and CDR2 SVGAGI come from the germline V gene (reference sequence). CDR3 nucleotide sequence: TGTGCCAGCAGTTACCAGGGTTTGATCACTGAAGCTTTCTTT. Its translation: CASSYQGLITEAFF.

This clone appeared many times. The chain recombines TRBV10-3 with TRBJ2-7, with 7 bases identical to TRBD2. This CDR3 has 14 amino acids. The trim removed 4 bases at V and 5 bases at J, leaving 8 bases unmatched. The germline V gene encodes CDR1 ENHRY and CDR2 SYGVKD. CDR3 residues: CAISVGGRVDEQYF. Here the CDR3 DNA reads TGTGCCATCAGTGTCGGGGGGAGAGTCGACGAGCAGTACTTC.

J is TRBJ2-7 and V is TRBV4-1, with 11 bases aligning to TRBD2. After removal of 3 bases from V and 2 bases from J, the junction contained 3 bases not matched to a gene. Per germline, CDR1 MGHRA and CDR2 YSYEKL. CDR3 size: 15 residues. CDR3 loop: CASSQVAGGPYEQYF. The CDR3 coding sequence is TGCGCCAGCAGCCAGGTAGCGGGAGGGCCCTACGAGCAGTACTTC.

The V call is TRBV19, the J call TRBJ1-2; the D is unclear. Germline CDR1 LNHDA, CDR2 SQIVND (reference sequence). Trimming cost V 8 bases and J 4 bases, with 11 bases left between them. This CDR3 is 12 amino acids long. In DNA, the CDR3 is TGTGCCAGTCGGTGGGCGGGCTATGGCTACACCTTC. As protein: CASRWAGYGYTF.

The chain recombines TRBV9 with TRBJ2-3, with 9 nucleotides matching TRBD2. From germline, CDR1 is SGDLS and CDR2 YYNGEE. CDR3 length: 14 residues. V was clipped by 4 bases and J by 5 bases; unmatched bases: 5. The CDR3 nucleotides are TGTGCCAGCAGCCCGTTGACTAGCGGAGATACGCAGTATTTT. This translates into CASSPLTSGDTQYF.

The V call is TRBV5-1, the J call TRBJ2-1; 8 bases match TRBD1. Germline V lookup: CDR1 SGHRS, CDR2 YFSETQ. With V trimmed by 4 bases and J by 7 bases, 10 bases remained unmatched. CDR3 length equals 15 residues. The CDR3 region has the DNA TGCGCCAGCAGCCCCGGACAGGGATCAGGGAATGAGCAGTTCTTC. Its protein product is CASSPGQGSGNEQFF.

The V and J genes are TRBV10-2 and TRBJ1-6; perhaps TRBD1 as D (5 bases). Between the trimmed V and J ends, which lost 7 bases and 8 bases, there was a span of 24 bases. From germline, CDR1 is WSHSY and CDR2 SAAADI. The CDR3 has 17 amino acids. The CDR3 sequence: CASNPINIGGFYSPLHF. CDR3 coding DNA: TGCGCCAGCAATCCAATTAACATCGGGGGTTTTTATTCACCCCTCCACTTT.

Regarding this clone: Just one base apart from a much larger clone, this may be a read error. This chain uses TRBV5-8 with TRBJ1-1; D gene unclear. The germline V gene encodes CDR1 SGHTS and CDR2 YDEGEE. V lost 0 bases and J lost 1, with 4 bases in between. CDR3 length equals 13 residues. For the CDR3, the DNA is TGTGCCAGCAGCTTGGACACGAACACTGAAGCTTTCTTT. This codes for CASSLDTNTEAFF. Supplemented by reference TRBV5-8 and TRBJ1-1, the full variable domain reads EAGVTQSPTHLIKTRGQQATLRCSPISGHTSVYWYQQALGLGLQFLLWYDEGEERNRGNFPPRFSGRQFPNYSSELNVNALELEDSALYLCASSLDTNTEAFFGQGTRLTVV.

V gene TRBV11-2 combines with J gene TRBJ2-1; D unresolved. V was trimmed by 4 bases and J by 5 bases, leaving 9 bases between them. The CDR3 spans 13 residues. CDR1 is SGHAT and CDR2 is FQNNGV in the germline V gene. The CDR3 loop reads CASSSRLNNEQFF. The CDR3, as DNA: TGTGCCAGCAGCTCACGTCTAAACAATGAGCAGTTCTTC.

Here the CDR3 DNA reads TGTGCCAGCAGCTTTGAAGCGGGAGGGCCTTTTGAGCAGTTCTTC. Translating it yields CASSFEAGGPFEQFF. V usage is TRBV7-8 and J usage is TRBJ2-1; TRBD2 aligns across 10 bases. This CDR3 has 15 residues. V was pared by 3 bases and J by 9 bases, with 8 bases of the junction left unmatched. Germline CDR1 SGHVS, CDR2 FQNEAQ.

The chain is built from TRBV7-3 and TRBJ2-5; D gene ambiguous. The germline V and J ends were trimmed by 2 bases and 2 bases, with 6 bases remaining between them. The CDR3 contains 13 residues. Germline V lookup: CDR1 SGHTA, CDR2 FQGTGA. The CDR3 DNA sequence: TGTGCCAGCAGCTTAGCGGTGCAAGAGACCCAGTACTTC. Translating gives CASSLAVQETQYF.

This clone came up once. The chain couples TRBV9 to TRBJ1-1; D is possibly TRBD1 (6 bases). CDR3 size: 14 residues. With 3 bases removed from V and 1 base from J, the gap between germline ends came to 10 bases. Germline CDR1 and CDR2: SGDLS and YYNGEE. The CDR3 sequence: CASSGQAANTEAFF. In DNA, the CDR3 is TGTGCCAGCAGCGGACAGGCGGCGAACACTGAAGCTTTCTTT.

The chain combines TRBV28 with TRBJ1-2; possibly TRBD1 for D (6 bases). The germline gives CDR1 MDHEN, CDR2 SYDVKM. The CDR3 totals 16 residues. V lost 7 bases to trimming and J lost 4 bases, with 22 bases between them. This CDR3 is CASTSIVEQGGYGYTF. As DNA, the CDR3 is TGTGCCAGCACTTCTATCGTCGAACAGGGCGGCTATGGCTACACCTTC.

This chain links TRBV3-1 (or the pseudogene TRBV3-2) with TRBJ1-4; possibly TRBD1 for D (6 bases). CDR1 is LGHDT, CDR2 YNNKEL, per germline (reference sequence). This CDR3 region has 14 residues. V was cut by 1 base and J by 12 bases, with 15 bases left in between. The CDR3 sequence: CASSQAGQGTELFF. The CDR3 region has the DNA TGTGCCAGCAGCCAAGCGGGGCAGGGGACGGAACTGTTTTTT.

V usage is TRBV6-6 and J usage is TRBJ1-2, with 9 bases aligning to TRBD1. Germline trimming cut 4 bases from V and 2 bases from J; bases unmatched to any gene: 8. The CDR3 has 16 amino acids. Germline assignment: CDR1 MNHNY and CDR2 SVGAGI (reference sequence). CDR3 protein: CASSFSSGQGNYGYTF. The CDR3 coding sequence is TGTGCCAGCAGTTTCTCTTCGGGACAGGGCAACTATGGCTACACCTTC.

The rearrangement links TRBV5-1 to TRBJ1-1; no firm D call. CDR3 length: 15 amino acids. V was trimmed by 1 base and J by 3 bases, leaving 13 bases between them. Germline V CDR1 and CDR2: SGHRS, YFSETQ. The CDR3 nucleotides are TGCGCCAGCAGCTTGTCGGGGTTTGAGGACACTGAAGCTTTCTTT. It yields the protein CASSLSGFEDTEAFF.

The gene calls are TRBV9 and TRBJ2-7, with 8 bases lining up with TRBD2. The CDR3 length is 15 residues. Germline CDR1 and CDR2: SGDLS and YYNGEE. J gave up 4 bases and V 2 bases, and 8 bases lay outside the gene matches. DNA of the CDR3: TGTGCCAGCAGCGTTAGCGGGATCGCATGGTACGAGCAGTACTTC. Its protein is CASSVSGIAWYEQYF.

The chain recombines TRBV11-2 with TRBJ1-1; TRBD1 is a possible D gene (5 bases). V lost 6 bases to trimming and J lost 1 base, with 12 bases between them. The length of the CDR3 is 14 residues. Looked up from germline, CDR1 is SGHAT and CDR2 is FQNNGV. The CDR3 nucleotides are TGTGCCAGCAGGGGGCGCGGGGCGAACACTGAAGCTTTCTTT. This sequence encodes CASRGRGANTEAFF.

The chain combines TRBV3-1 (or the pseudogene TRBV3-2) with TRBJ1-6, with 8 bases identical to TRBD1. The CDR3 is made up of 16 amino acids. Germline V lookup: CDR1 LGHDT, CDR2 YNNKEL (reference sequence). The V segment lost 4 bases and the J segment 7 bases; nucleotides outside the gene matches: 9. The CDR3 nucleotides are TGTGCCAGCAGCCTCCTAGGGCAGGGGGCGAATTCACCCCTCCACTTT. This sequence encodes CASSLLGQGANSPLHF.

CDR3 DNA sequence: TGCGCCAGCAGCTCCCGGGGCGGGAGGGCCTACAATGAGCAGTTCTTC. Translation gives CASSSRGGRAYNEQFF. The V gene is TRBV5-1, the J gene TRBJ2-1, with 9 bases that match TRBD2. Germline CDR1 and CDR2: SGHRS and YFSETQ. J gave up 2 bases and V 3 bases, and 6 bases lay outside the gene matches. This CDR3 spans 16 amino acids.

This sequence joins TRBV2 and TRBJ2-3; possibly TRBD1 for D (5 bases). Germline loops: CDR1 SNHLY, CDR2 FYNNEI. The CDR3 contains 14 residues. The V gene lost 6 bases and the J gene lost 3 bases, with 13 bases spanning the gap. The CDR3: CASSSDSRTDTQYF. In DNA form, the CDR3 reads TGTGCCAGCAGCTCAGACAGTAGGACAGATACGCAGTATTTT.

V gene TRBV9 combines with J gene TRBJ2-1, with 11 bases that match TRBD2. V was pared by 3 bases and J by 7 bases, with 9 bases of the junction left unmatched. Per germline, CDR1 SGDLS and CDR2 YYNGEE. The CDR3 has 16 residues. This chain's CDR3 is CASSALAGVVGNEQFF. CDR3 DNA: TGTGCCAGCAGCGCACTAGCGGGGGTGGTGGGGAATGAGCAGTTCTTC.

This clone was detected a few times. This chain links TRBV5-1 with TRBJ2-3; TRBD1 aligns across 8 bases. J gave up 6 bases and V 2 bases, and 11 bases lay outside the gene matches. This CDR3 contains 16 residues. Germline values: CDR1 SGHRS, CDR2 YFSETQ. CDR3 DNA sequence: TGCGCCAGCAGCTTAGTCGGCAGGGGGCTTGGGGATACGCAGTATTTT. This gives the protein CASSLVGRGLGDTQYF.

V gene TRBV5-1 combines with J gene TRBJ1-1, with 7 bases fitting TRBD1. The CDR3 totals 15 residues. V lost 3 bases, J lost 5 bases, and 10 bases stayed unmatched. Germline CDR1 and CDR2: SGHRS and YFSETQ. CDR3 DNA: TGCGCCAGCAGCTCAAGGGCGGGACAGCTGACTGAAGCTTTCTTT. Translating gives CASSSRAGQLTEAFF.